The TCR beta chain under discussion was sequenced for a study of T cell changes during pregnancy in multiple sclerosis. TCRdb keeps only in-frame clones here, not all; method: immunoSEQ multiplex PCR. The repertoire holds 9,000 to 15,000 clones, just under 95% seen once, with almost 0.3% in the top ten. The receptor comes from a female donor with multiple sclerosis, enrolled in a pregnancy study. Sequences were derived from CD4+ T cells from peripheral blood mononuclear cells, sampled before pregnancy.

The CDR3 bases are TGTGCCAGCTCACCGGGAACAGGACTAGGTGAGCAGTTCTTC. Translating it yields CASSPGTGLGEQFF. The chain recombines TRBV18 with TRBJ2-1; 7 bases map to TRBD2. The CDR3 is 14 residues long. Germline assignment: CDR1 KGHSH and CDR2 LQKENI. J lost 9 bases, V lost 3 bases, and 8 bases had no gene match.